Listed here is a single T cell receptor beta chain. Germline lookup yields CDR1 SGDLS and CDR2 YYNGEE. CDR3 length: 15 residues. V was pared by 3 bases and J by 3 bases, with 5 bases of the junction left unmatched. Data came from immunoSEQ multiplex PCR; TCRdb stores just in-frame clones and leaves some out. The repertoire has about 440,000 clones, around 88% of them found once; the top ten carry over 10%. The source of the sample is a study of blood T cell repertoires in COVID-19. Across the study: COVID-19 samples from acute and convalescent phases originated in the United States, Italy and Spain. In each case, the material was cDNA or gDNA derived from T cells, B-cell-depleted T cells, or PBMCs.

Seattle patient enrollment occurred during active infection, with longitudinal follow-up thereafter. Sequenced input: peripheral blood. This receptor was identified in a woman in her 50s with COVID-19, enrolled during active disease. The chain carries TRBV9 and TRBJ1-1, with 10 bases lining up with TRBD1. CDR3 bases: TGTGCCAGCAGCGGAGGGGGGACAGGGGACACTGAAGCTTTCTTT. This translates into CASSGGGTGDTEAFF. Drawing the rest from reference TRBV9 and TRBJ1-1, the complete variable domain is DSGVTQTPKHLITATGQRVTLRCSPRSGDLSVYWYQQSLDQGLQFLIQYYNGEERAKGNILERFSAQQFPDLHSELNLSSLELGDSALYFCASSGGGTGDTEAFFGQGTRLTVV.